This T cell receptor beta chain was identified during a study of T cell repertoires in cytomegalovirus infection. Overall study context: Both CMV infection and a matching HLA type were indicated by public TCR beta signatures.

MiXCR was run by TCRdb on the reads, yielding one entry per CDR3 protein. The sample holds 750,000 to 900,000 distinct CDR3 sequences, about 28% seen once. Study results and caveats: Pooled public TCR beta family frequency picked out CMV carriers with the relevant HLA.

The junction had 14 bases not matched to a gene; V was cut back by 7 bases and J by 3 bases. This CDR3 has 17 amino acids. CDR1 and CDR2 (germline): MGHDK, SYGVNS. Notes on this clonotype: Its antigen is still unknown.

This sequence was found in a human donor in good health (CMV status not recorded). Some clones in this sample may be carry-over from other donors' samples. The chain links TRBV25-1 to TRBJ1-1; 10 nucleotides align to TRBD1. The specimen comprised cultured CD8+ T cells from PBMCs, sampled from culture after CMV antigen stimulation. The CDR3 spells CASTPVAGQGKDTEAFF. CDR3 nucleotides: TGTGCCAGCACCCCGGTCGCGGGACAGGGGAAGGACACTGAAGCTTTCTTT.